The rows below give T cell receptor beta chains drawn from one sample of a study of blood T cell repertoires in COVID-19. Method: immunoSEQ multiplex PCR; TCRdb's copy keeps in-frame clones and lacks some. The sample yields approximately 35,000 clones, 80% to 90% seen once. Sequencing was done on a sample of peripheral blood. The receptor source for this set is a human donor in a cohort sampled during active COVID-19. The CDR3 runs from the conserved cysteine through the conserved F or W. Some rows have no size entry. The others give once, few or many, or a class for an expanded clone.

clone_size v_call cdr3_length cdr3_aa
NA TRBV9 17 CASSVARLAGGYNEQFF
NA TRBV7-8 13 CASRLRGSYEQYF
NA TRBV6-2/TRBV6-3 14 CASSTGRGSYEQYF
NA TRBV29-1 16 CSVEGGAGRYQETQYF
NA TRBV19 12 CASSTSGGEQYF
once TRBV19 17 CASSIYSAGHGTDTQYF
NA TRBV19 17 CASSIVISTYSNQPQHF
few TRBV19 14 CATQEISGANVLTF
once TRBV19 17 CASSIGAGTIFNQPQHF
NA TRBV4-1 16 CASSHGLAGYYNEQFF
NA TRBV29-1 12 CSVGTGDQPQHF
once TRBV7-2 16 CASSAGGVGRGWEQFF
NA TRBV7-6 16 CASSLGPRGEYETQYF
NA TRBV2 15 CASSVTGGEQETQYF
NA TRBV7-9 12 CASSRTGNIQYF
NA TRBV11-2 15 CASSLVGQGFNTQYF
few TRBV4-3 16 CASSQDNPRARGGYTF
NA TRBV6-2/TRBV6-3 18 CASSSRYELAGSTDTQYF
NA TRBV6-2/TRBV6-3 18 CASSPNPRTSGSTDTQYF
NA TRBV7-8 12 CASSFSSYEQYF
NA TRBV4-3 19 CASSQDPLGARRTAGELFF
NA TRBV6-2/TRBV6-3 13 CASSYSGASAAFF
NA TRBV24-1 15 CATSDPGSSRDTQYF
once TRBV18 14 CASSPDRQYYGYTF
NA TRBV5-4 12 CASSFDSPLYTF
NA TRBV5-3 17 CARSLFVSGRLTGELFF
NA TRBV3-1/TRBV3-2 15 CASSTQGGNNSPLHF
NA TRBV18 13 CASSPGGPAEAFF
NA TRBV7-2 15 CASSVRQVNTGELFF
NA TRBV3-1/TRBV3-2 17 CASSPTGAGPSSYEQYF
NA TRBV2 13 CASTPTTHNEQFF
NA TRBV5-6 19 CASSLDGLRAGGPTDTQYF
NA TRBV18 15 CASSSKGLSYNEQFF
NA TRBV25-1 16 CASSLAGTDYYNEQFF
NA TRBV5-4 17 CASSLAAAQGWDSPLHF
NA TRBV3-1/TRBV3-2 14 CASSQDRGADGYTF
once TRBV5-5 15 CASSFRELGGNTIYF
NA TRBV7-8 13 CASSLGPAETQYF
NA TRBV7-9 11 CASRVNYEQYF
NA TRBV11-2 15 CASSAGSRSADTQYF
NA TRBV7-9 13 CASSPGSRYEQYF
NA TRBV10-2 13 CASTSGRYNEQFF
few TRBV6-6 15 CASSYGGGAVETQYF
NA TRBV24-1 14 CATSPGFDNSPLHF
NA TRBV3-1/TRBV3-2 15 CASSQGAARGSPLHF
NA TRBV18 15 CASSIGHPSTDTQYF
NA TRBV7-9 19 CASSLYGKRGSIANEKLFF
NA TRBV7-9 15 CASSRSGGGPDTQYF
NA TRBV7-2 15 CASSPDRGLQETQYF
NA TRBV11-3 15 CASSLTGRNTGELFF
NA TRBV18 13 CASSPREGEKLFF
NA TRBV5-4 17 CASSLAGGGGRGETQYF
NA TRBV24-1 12 CATETATYEQYF
NA TRBV10-1 15 CARGRPGQGCHGYTF